What follows is one TCR beta chain and its context. What it recognizes is unknown. Trimming cost V 3 bases and J 0 bases; bases outside gene matches: 14. The CDR3 consists of 19 residues. The germline gives CDR1 LNHDA, CDR2 SQIVND (reference sequence). The data belong to a study of a mutant IDH1 vaccine in newly diagnosed glioma. Study-level information: Commencement of vaccination occurred 4-6 weeks following radiotherapy alone, or concurrently with temozolomide cycles. Patients arrived already treated with radiotherapy, temozolomide, or both, most having had both.

Specified time point: week 23, last vaccination. Doses consisted of 300 ug of mutant IDH1 20-mer peptide each, paired with topical imiquimod. The table came from immunoSEQ multiplex PCR; TCRdb's copy has only in-frame clones and leaves some out. The table records approximately 60,000 clones, more than 75% of them present only once. V and J are TRBV19 and TRBJ1-1; 9 bases match TRBD1. The sample consisted of PBMCs, taken from a glioma patient whose treatment included an IDH1 peptide vaccine. This sequence was found in a man aged 25 to 40 with glioma. CDR3 in amino acids: CASSIRTGTGFFMNTEAFF. For the CDR3, the DNA is TGTGCCAGTAGTATTCGGACCGGGACAGGGTTTTTCATGAACACTGAAGCTTTCTTT.